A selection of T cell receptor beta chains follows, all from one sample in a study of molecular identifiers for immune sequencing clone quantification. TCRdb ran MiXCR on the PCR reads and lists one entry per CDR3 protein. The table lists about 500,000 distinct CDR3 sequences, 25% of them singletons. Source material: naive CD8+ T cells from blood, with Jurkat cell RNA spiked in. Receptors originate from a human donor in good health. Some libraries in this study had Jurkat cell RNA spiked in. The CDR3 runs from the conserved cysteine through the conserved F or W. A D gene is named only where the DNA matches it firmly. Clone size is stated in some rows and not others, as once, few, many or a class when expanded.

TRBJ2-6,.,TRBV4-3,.,CASSLDLTSFSSGANVLTF,TGCGCCAGCAGTTTAGACCTCACTTCCTTTTCCTCTGGGGCCAACGTCCTGACTTTC
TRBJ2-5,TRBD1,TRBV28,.,CASSATSGGGETQYF,TGTGCCAGCAGTGCCACCTCAGGGGGCGGAGAGACCCAGTACTTC
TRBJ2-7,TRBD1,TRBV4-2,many,CASATGGGEQYF,TGTGCCAGCGCGACAGGGGGGGGCGAGCAGTACTTC
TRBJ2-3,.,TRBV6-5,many,CASSIGTVDTQYF,TGTGCCAGCAGTATAGGGACCGTGGATACGCAGTATTTT
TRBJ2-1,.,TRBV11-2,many,CASSLWSADNEQFF,TGTGCCAGCAGCTTATGGTCTGCGGACAATGAGCAGTTCTTC
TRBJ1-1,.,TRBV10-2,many,CASSESYEAFF,TGCGCCAGCAGTGAGTCGTATGAAGCTTTCTTT
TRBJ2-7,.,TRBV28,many,CASSSFGLSTGEQYF,TGTGCCAGCAGCTCTTTCGGACTATCAACGGGGGAGCAGTACTTC
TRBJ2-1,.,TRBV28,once,CAGSARTGPGEQFF,TGTGCCGGCAGTGCCCGGACCGGTCCTGGAGAGCAGTTCTTC
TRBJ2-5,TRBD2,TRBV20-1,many,CSARDSYAGEETQYF,TGCAGTGCTAGAGATTCGTACGCGGGAGAAGAGACCCAGTACTTC
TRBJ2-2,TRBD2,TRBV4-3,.,CASSQDTPRLAGATGELFF,TGCGCCAGCAGCCAAGATACCCCGAGACTAGCGGGAGCCACCGGGGAGCTGTTTTTT
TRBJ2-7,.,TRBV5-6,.,CASSFRQTPSYEQYF,TGTGCCAGCAGCTTCCGGCAAACACCCTCCTACGAGCAGTACTTC